This entry features one TCR beta chain sequence. Losses at the gene ends were 4 bases for V and 1 base for J; bases not matched to a gene: 10. CDR3 length: 17 amino acids. CDR1 and CDR2 (germline): LNHDA, SQIVND (reference sequence). The data were taken from a study of CD8 T cells in Susac syndrome. Reverse transcription of about 0.45 to 1 ug RNA was performed with random hexamers. An immunoSEQ multiplex PCR amplified TCR beta CDR3 over 54 Vbeta and 13 Jbeta. TCRdb called the immunoSEQ multiplex PCR reads again in MiXCR, with one record for every CDR3 protein. Here the sample spans hundreds of thousands of distinct CDR3 sequences, around 85% being singletons. Sequencing of TCR beta was carried out in blood CD8+ and CD4+ T cells. Multiple sclerosis controls were treatment-naive patients with stable or active relapsing-remitting disease. TEMRA cells were FACS-enriched, while CD8+ and CD4+ T cells were negatively isolated.

This chain uses TRBV19 with TRBJ2-3; 8 bases map to TRBD1. Specimen: CD8+ T cells from PBMCs. This sequence was found in a human donor with multiple sclerosis. In DNA form, the CDR3 reads TGTGCCAGTAGTAGAAGTTGGGGACAGGAGGGCACAGATACGCAGTATTTT. Translated: CASSRSWGQEGTDTQYF.